This T cell receptor (beta chain) was obtained from a study of shared clonotypes between healthy human individuals (dated by TCRdb to the early 2020s). Study-level background: The cohort included three men and a couple of women between 18 and 49 years of age. The study deeply sequenced blood TCR repertoires of about 5 healthy adults to estimate repertoire size and the extent of clonotype sharing between individuals. Different laboratories and diverse techniques were used to prepare libraries and sequence TCR repertoires, to increase sequencing depth and limit assay-specific biases. Each donor's leukapheresis produced roughly between roughly 0.85 and 9.5 billion PBMCs. For each donor, CD4 naive and CD4 memory were each run on three plates, CD8 naive on two plates, and CD8 memory on one plate. Beyond this particular receptor, the publication reports: About 4.5% of naive CD4, 3.5% of naive CD8, approximately 2.2% of memory CD4, and approximately 0.4% of memory CD8 clonotypes were shared across several donors. Sampling was limited to blood, and TCR repertoires in tissue likely differ from TCR repertoires in blood. Because the study included a small number of donors, the genetic and exposure-history diversity represented was limited. Pairwise subsampling indicated that sequencing depth was expected to affect the degree of clonotype sharing among donors. Clonotypes shared by all four sorted-subset donors showed higher generation probabilities than non-shared clonotypes. Larger estimated clonotype richness was generally found for naive subsets than for memory subsets. Incomplete sequencing was indicated by rarefaction of sorted-subset datasets, despite the large sequencing depth.

Remarks on this clone: Its antigen has not been determined. No much larger clone exists at a distance of one base, and base qualities are not known.

CDR1 and CDR2 (LGHNA, YNFKEQ) derive from the germline V gene. Inclusive of the bounding cysteine and phenylalanine, the CDR3 is 15 residues long. Only the CDR3 portion is preserved as DNA: 45 bases, with reading frame beginning at the first base. The V end loses 0 bases and the J end loses 2 bases, and a stretch of 8 bases separates them. Using the deep immunoSEQ assay, multiplex PCR amplified TCR CDR3 regions from genomic DNA. Extracted genomic DNA from each cell subset was spread evenly across all wells of several immunoSEQ 96-well plates, with each plate serving as a replicate. For sorted subsets, each replicate PCR was loaded with about 0.2 ug genomic DNA, equivalent to 32,000 or so T cell genomes. Purified libraries were quantified with a Qubit 3.0 fluorometer, sized on a Bioanalyzer 2100, and re-quantified with the KAPA Library Quantification kit. A separate single-read 150-cycle Illumina NextSeq 550 flow cell was used to sequence each immunoSEQ 96-well plate. Concerning the study's data processing: Because only junctional sequences without quality scores were contained in the immunoSEQ output, filtering matching that applied to full-length reads could not be performed. To assign V/J genes and CDR3, sequences were annotated using PyIR, a Python wrapper for IgBLAST v1.9, with IMGT germline references. Any read was removed if the V/J assignment was weak (E-value above 1e-6), the CDR3 was missing, or the read contained stop codons, out-of-frame junctions, or ambiguous translated residues. V3J clonotypes were defined by identical inferred V gene, J gene, and CDR3 amino acid sequence. The percentage overlap between two repertoires was calculated by dividing the number of shared unique clonotypes by the size of the smaller repertoire. Repertoire richness was assessed with RTK rarefaction, the Chao1 estimator, and Recon v2.1 estimates of unobserved clonotypes. For all TCRbeta clonotypes obtained by the gDNA method from a few donors, generation probabilities were computed with OLGA. This is the immuneACCESS table as TCRdb keeps it, with only in-frame sequences that have V and J called. A part of the clones is gone; compared with another copy, unresolved V genes explain less than half, and the rest is unexplained. V, J and clone size reflect that table, while D and trimming were determined from the DNA. The sample profile shows around 690,000 clones; 90% of them were found once. 34% of the sample rests with the top ten.

Healthy HIV-negative adults with no recently reported acute infections or vaccinations were included as donors. Every donor was a Caucasian adult living in Nashville, Tennessee, USA. CD8 memory samples were composed of magnetically selected CD45RO+ cells combined with CCR7-negative CD45RA+ effector memory (TemRA) cells. Blood was obtained by leukapheresis, after which PBMCs were separated by Ficoll-Histopaque density gradient centrifugation and cryopreserved in liquid nitrogen vapor phase. Analytical flow cytometry was used to check the purity and quantity of every magnetically sorted T cell population. From each sorted fraction, genomic DNA was isolated and quantified by UV absorbance on a Nanodrop 2000c.

This sequence uses TRBV4-2 and TRBJ1-5, with the D gene call left open. This clonotype was sampled from a man younger than 35 in good health. Some clones in this sample may be carry-over from other donors' samples. Input material: memory CD8+ T cells from PBMCs. Interpreted using the paper, the cell subset or site label stands for: CD45RO+ cells pooled with CCR7-negative TemRA cells. The nucleotide sequence is TGTGCCAGCAGCCAAGACCTTTGGGGCAATCAGCCCCAGCATTTT. Its translation reads: CASSQDLWGNQPQHF.